Below are 3 T cell receptor beta chains sequenced from a single sample in a study of blood T cell repertoires in COVID-19. Profiling relied on immunoSEQ multiplex PCR, and the TCRdb table lists in-frame clones only, not all of them. The sample includes about 170,000 clones, roughly 83% of them seen just once. The sample was PBMCs or T cells enriched from blood (not recorded which). All receptors derive from a woman aged 45-65 years who had recovered from COVID-19.

This chain uses TRBV6-5 with TRBJ1-3, with D possibly matching TRBD1 (6 bases). V gave up 6 bases and J gave up 6 bases, with 12 bases separating them. The CDR3 runs 13 residues. Germline CDR1 and CDR2: MNHEY and SVGAGI. CDR3 in amino acids: CASSRNRENTIYF. In DNA, the CDR3 is TGTGCCAGCAGCCGAAACAGGGAAAACACCATATATTTT.

The V and J genes are TRBV18 and TRBJ1-2; 10 positions match TRBD1. In germline, CDR1 is KGHSH, CDR2 LQKENI. The V gene end was trimmed by 3 bases and the J gene end by 6 bases; junction bases not matched to a gene: 7. The CDR3 is 15 amino acids. This CDR3 reads CASSPQTGGDDGYTF. The CDR3 region has the DNA TGTGCCAGCTCACCGCAGACAGGGGGCGACGATGGCTACACCTTC.

The chain recombines TRBV7-2 with TRBJ1-6; D is unclear. This CDR3 has 16 amino acids. Germline values: CDR1 SGHTA, CDR2 FQGNSA. Trimming left V 3 bases short and J 7 bases short, with 16 bases between. This chain's CDR3 is CASSFLGRTTNSPLHF. Here the CDR3 DNA reads TGTGCCAGCAGCTTTCTGGGCAGAACCACCAATTCACCCCTCCACTTT.